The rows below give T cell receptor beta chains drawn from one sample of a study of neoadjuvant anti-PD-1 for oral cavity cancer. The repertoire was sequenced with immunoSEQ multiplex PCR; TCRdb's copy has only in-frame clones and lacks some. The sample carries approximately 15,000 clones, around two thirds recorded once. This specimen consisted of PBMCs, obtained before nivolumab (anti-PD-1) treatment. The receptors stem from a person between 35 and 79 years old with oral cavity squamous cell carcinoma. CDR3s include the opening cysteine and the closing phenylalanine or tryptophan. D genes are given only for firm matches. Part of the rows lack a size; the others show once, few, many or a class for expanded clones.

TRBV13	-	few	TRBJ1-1	CASSFMVGVGNTEAFF	TGTGCCAGCAGCTTCATGGTCGGGGTAGGGAACACTGAAGCTTTCTTT
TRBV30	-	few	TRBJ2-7	CASELDGYEQYF	TGTGCCTCCGAACTAGACGGGTACGAGCAGTACTTC
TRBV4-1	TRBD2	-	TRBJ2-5	CASSQVVAGGRRQETQYF	TGCGCCAGCAGCCAAGTTGTGGCGGGGGGGCGCCGTCAAGAGACCCAGTACTTC
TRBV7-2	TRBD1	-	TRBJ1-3	CASSPGQAKNTIYF	TGTGCCAGCAGCCCTGGACAGGCCAAAAACACCATATATTTT
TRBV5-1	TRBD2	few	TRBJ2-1	CAYRETSASSYNEQFF	TGCGCCTATCGTGAGACTAGCGCCAGCTCCTACAATGAGCAGTTCTTC
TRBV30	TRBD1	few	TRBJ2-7	CAWSVGGQLYEQYF	TGTGCCTGGAGTGTAGGGGGACAGCTATACGAGCAGTACTTC
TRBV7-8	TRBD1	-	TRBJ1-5	CASSPSFSWRQGNQPQHF	TGTGCCAGCAGCCCCTCGTTTTCCTGGAGACAGGGAAATCAGCCCCAGCATTTT
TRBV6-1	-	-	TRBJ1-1	CASSERHFTEAFF	TGTGCCAGCAGTGAAAGACATTTCACTGAAGCTTTCTTT
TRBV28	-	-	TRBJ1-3	CASSLPLGPSAQEYF	TGTGCCAGCAGTTTACCTCTTGGACCGTCAGCACAGGAATATTTT
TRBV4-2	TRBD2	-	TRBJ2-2	CASSPRREGSNTGELFF	TGTGCCAGCAGCCCCCGGCGGGAGGGCTCGAACACCGGGGAGCTGTTTTTT
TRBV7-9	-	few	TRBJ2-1	CASSSNEQFF	TGTGCCAGCAGCTCAAATGAGCAGTTCTTC
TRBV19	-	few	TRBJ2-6	CASKGSSGANVLTF	TGTGCCAGTAAGGGATCTTCTGGGGCCAACGTCCTGACTTTC
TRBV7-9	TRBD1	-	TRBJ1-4	CASSARGLGEKLFF	TGTGCCAGCAGCGCCAGGGGGCTTGGGGAAAAACTGTTTTTT
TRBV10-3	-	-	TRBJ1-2	CAISGQDLGYTF	TGTGCCATCAGTGGACAGGATTTGGGCTACACCTTC
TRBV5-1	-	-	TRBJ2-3	CASSAGTQLTDTQYF	TGCGCCAGCAGCGCCGGGACTCAACTAACAGATACGCAGTATTTT
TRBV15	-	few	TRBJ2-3	CATSRDVGATDTQYF	TGTGCCACCAGCAGAGATGTGGGGGCCACAGATACGCAGTATTTT
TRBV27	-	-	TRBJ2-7	CASSFARGSNEQYF	TGTGCCAGCAGTTTTGCCAGGGGAAGCAACGAGCAGTACTTC
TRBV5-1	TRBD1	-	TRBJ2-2	CASSFTHQQGAGELFF	TGCGCCAGCAGCTTTACGCACCAACAGGGGGCCGGGGAGCTGTTTTTT
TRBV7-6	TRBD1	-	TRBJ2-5	CASSPGQSLEVVKTQYF	TGTGCCAGCAGCCCGGGACAGAGTTTGGAAGTCGTGAAGACCCAGTACTTC
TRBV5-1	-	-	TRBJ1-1	CASSRFRSNTEAFF	TGCGCCAGCAGCAGATTCAGGTCTAACACTGAAGCTTTCTTT
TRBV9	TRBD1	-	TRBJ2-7	CASSTGTEFYEQYF	TGTGCCAGCAGCACCGGGACAGAATTCTACGAGCAGTACTTC
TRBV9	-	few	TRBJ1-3	CASSVEGSSGNTIYF	TGTGCCAGCAGCGTAGAAGGCAGCTCTGGAAACACCATATATTTT
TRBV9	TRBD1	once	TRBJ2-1	CASSSGTGSTGGQFF	TGTGCCAGCAGCTCTGGGACAGGGTCTACCGGGGGGCAGTTCTTC
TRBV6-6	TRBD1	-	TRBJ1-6	CASSYLGGRSPLHF	TGTGCCAGCAGTTACTTAGGGGGCAGGTCACCCCTCCACTTT
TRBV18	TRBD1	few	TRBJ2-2	CASSPDRGTGELFF	TGTGCCAGCTCACCGGACAGGGGAACCGGGGAGCTGTTTTTT
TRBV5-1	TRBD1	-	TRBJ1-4	CASSQGAQGSEKLFF	TGCGCCAGCAGCCAAGGCGCACAGGGGAGTGAAAAACTGTTTTTT
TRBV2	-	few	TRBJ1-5	CASSLGQGNQPQHF	TGTGCCAGCAGTCTGGGGCAAGGCAATCAGCCCCAGCATTTT
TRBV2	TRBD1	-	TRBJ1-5	CASSEARGTGDINQPQHF	TGTGCCAGCAGTGAGGCTAGGGGGACAGGAGATATTAATCAGCCCCAGCATTTT
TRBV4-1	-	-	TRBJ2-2	CASSPSLLGALGELFF	TGCGCCAGCAGCCCGAGTTTATTAGGAGCCCTCGGGGAGCTGTTTTTT
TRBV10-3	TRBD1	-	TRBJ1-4	CAIRPGTDEKLFF	TGTGCCATCAGGCCCGGGACAGACGAAAAACTGTTTTTT
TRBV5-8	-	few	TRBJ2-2	CASSPSNTGELFF	TGTGCCAGCAGCCCATCTAACACCGGGGAGCTGTTTTTT
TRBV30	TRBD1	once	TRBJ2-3	CAWSAGGLGTDTQYF	TGTGCCTGGAGTGCAGGGGGCTTAGGCACAGATACGCAGTATTTT
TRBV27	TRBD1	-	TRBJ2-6	CASSRGQGMPGANVLTF	TGTGCCAGCAGCAGGGGACAGGGGATGCCTGGGGCCAACGTCCTGACTTTC
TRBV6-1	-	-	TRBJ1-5	CASSEFQPQHF	TGTGCCAGCAGTGAATTTCAGCCCCAGCATTTT
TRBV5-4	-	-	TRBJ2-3	CASSLGTYTDTQYF	TGTGCCAGCAGCTTGGGCACGTACACAGATACGCAGTATTTT
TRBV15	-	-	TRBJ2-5	CATSRERQETQYF	TGTGCCACCAGCAGGGAACGACAAGAGACCCAGTACTTC
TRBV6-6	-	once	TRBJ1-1	CASEGLGTEAFF	TGTGCCAGCGAGGGATTGGGCACTGAAGCTTTCTTT
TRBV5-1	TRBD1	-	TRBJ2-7	CASSPGQGMDEQYF	TGCGCCAGCAGCCCGGGACAGGGGATGGACGAGCAGTACTTC
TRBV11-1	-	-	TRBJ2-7	CASSLAYEQYF	TGTGCCAGCAGCTTAGCCTACGAGCAGTACTTC
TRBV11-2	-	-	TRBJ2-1	CASSFLLSPKQFF	TGTGCCAGCAGCTTTCTCTTATCCCCTAAGCAGTTCTTC
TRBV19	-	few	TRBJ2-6	CASKWKAAGANVLTF	TGTGCCAGTAAGTGGAAGGCCGCTGGGGCCAACGTCCTGACTTTC
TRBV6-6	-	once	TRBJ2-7	CASAYPGPTYEQYF	TGTGCCAGCGCCTACCCGGGGCCGACCTACGAGCAGTACTTC
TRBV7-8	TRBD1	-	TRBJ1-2	CASSFDRERVTF	TGTGCCAGCAGCTTCGACAGGGAGCGGGTCACCTTC
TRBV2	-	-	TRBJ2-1	CASSATGYNEQFF	TGTGCCAGCAGTGCGACAGGCTACAATGAGCAGTTCTTC
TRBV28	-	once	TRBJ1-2	CASSQQWPANYGYTF	TGTGCCAGCAGTCAACAGTGGCCGGCTAACTATGGCTACACCTTC
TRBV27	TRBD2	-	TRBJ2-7	CASSPAGAGEQYF	TGTGCCAGCAGCCCAGCGGGAGCCGGCGAGCAGTACTTC
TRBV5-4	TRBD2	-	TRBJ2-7	CASSSQAGVGEQYF	TGTGCCAGCAGCTCTCAAGCGGGGGTGGGGGAGCAGTACTTC
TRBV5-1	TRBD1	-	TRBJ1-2	CASSLTYQGGSNYGYTF	TGCGCCAGCAGCTTGACCTATCAAGGGGGCTCGAACTATGGCTACACCTTC
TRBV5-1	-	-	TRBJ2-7	CASSLASGNSYEQYF	TGCGCCAGCAGCTTGGCGTCAGGGAACTCCTACGAGCAGTACTTC